The T cell receptor beta chain described here comes from a study of T cell repertoires in cytomegalovirus infection. From germline, CDR1 is MNHEY and CDR2 SMNVEV (reference sequence). The length of the CDR3 is 13 residues. V lost 1 base and J lost 5, with 8 bases in between. Via MiXCR, TCRdb re-called the reads, giving one row per CDR3 protein. This table holds approximately 700,000 distinct CDR3 sequences, 35% to 45% found once. The chain has TRBV27 and TRBJ2-5, with a weak D call TRBD1 (5 bases). Sequencing was performed on PBMCs. This sequence originates from a human donor in good health (CMV status not recorded). Some clones in this sample may be carry-over from other donors' samples. In DNA form, the CDR3 reads TGTGCCAGCAGTTTATTCGACAGCGAGACCCAGTACTTC. Translating it yields CASSLFDSETQYF.